The 6 T cell receptor beta chains given below trace back to one sample, sequenced in a study of blood T cells in healthy people across ages. Using a J-beta primer mix together with a sample-barcoded 5' primer, a second PCR was run for roughly 7 to 12 cycles. TCRdb used MiXCR to reprocess the 5' RACE reads, holding one entry per CDR3 protein. The sample holds roughly 1.4 million distinct CDR3 sequences, approximately 59% seen once. Material: blood. These TCRs come from a man between 18 and 29 years old in good health.

The V gene is TRBV5-6, the J gene TRBJ2-5, with 12 bases fitting TRBD1. CDR1 SGHDT and CDR2 YYEEEE come from the germline V gene. V was clipped by 6 bases and J by 11 bases; unmatched bases: 11. The CDR3 has 14 amino acids. The CDR3 DNA reads as TGTGCCAGCATCCAGGGACAGGGGGCGCGAGAGCAGTACTTC. Translated: CASIQGQGAREQYF.

The chain links TRBV4-1 to TRBJ2-3; 9 positions agree with TRBD2. The CDR3 sequence is 16 residues long. Germline V gene lookup returns CDR1 MGHRA and CDR2 YSYEKL. The trim removed 2 bases at V and 4 bases at J, leaving 7 bases unmatched. CDR3 loop: CASSQRSAGGPDTQYF. The CDR3 bases are TGCGCCAGCAGCCAAAGGTCAGCGGGAGGTCCAGATACGCAGTATTTT.

The rearrangement uses TRBV7-2 and TRBJ2-4; 10 nucleotides agree with TRBD2. The germline gives CDR1 SGHTA, CDR2 FQGNSA. The CDR3 is made up of 16 amino acids. The J segment lost 13 bases and the V segment lost 1 base, leaving 13 bases of the junction unmatched. CDR3: CASSLEGSGGAREQYF. DNA for the CDR3: TGTGCCAGCAGCTTAGAGGGGAGCGGGGGGGCACGGGAGCAGTACTTC.

This clonotype was seen repeatedly, ten times or more. J is TRBJ1-1 and V is TRBV20-1, with a possible D match to TRBD1 (6 bases). CDR3 size: 16 residues. CDR1 is DFQATT, CDR2 SNEGSKA, per germline (reference sequence). V gave up 3 bases and J gave up 0 bases, with 17 bases separating them. The CDR3 DNA follows: TGCAGTGCTAGCCGGGACATTGGATTCATGAACACTGAAGCTTTCTTT. Translating gives CSASRDIGFMNTEAFF.

The chain couples TRBV5-1 to TRBJ1-2; the D gene is possibly TRBD1 (6 bases). Trimming took off 4 bases at V and 3 bases at J, with 19 bases between the two ends. CDR1 and CDR2 from the germline V gene are SGHRS and YFSETQ. The CDR3 extends over 16 amino acids. CDR3 nucleotide sequence: TGCGCCAGCAGCCCACCTCCCCAGGGGCGTGACTATGGCTACACCTTC. It codes for CASSPPPQGRDYGYTF.

Remarks on this clonotype: Just one base apart from a much larger clone, this may be a read error. The rearrangement uses TRBV7-9 and TRBJ2-3; 10 bases are a match to TRBD2. The CDR3 has 17 residues. With V trimmed by 4 bases and J by 6 bases, 13 bases remained unmatched. Germline V gene sequence: CDR1 SEHNR, CDR2 FQNEAQ (reference sequence). The CDR3: CASSWEAAGGPRDTQYF. CDR3 coding DNA: TGTGCCAGCAGCTGGGAGGCAGCGGGGGGGCCGAGGGATACGCAGTATTTT. The full variable domain, its missing parts supplied by reference TRBV7-9 and TRBJ2-3, is DTGVSQNPRHKITKRGQNVTFRCDPISEHNRLYWYRQTLGQGPEFLTYFQNEAQLEKSRLLSDRFSAERPKGSFSTLEIQRTEQGDSAMYLCASSWEAAGGPRDTQYFGPGTRLTVL.